What follows is one T cell receptor (beta chain) and its context. Its specificity is not known. This sample was included in a study of OX40 agonist ivuxolimab in advanced cancers. Study-level background: An agonistic anti-OX40 (CD134) antibody, ivuxolimab, was used to treat the patients. Study-level points and caveats: Low normalized T-cell clonal expansion was also seen in some nonresponders. CD8+ T cells averaged more expanded clones than CD4+.

The data were produced by immunoSEQ multiplex PCR, yet TCRdb's version contains in-frame clones alone and is incomplete. The sample carries 80,000 to 100,000 clones, approximately 94% recorded once. The CDR3 covers 14 residues. V was clipped by 3 bases and J by 4 bases; unmatched bases: 4. From germline, CDR1 is LNHDA and CDR2 SQIVND (reference sequence). The source was CD4+ or CD8+ T cells sorted from blood, collected in a trial of the OX40 agonist ivuxolimab. The V gene is TRBV19, the J gene TRBJ2-3, with 7 bases lining up with TRBD1. The sequence derives from an adult with an advanced solid tumor such as melanoma, head and neck, liver or kidney cancer. The CDR3 region has the DNA TGTGCCAGTAGTATCAGACAGGGTTCAGATACGCAGTATTTT. It translates to CASSIRQGSDTQYF.